Each of the 12 T cell receptor beta chains below was sequenced from the same sample in a study of OX40 agonist ivuxolimab in advanced cancers. Only in-frame clones appear in the TCRdb table, and some are missing; sequencing was by immunoSEQ multiplex PCR. The table records some 98,000 clones, roughly nine tenths of them present only once. Sequenced material: CD4+ or CD8+ T cells sorted from blood, taken in a trial of the OX40 agonist ivuxolimab. These TCRs come from an adult with an advanced solid tumor such as melanoma, head and neck, liver or kidney cancer.

This chain uses TRBV7-8 with TRBJ1-5; D not resolved. Germline CDR1 SGHVS, CDR2 FQNEAQ. The V end lost 4 bases, the J end lost 0 bases, and 10 bases lay between the germline ends. The length of the CDR3 is 15 residues. The CDR3 sequence is CASSSYSISNQPQHF. CDR3 nucleotide sequence: TGTGCCAGCAGCTCCTACAGTATTAGCAATCAGCCCCAGCATTTT.

This clone has just one count. The gene calls are TRBV19 and TRBJ1-1, with D unresolved. Germline V gene lookup returns CDR1 LNHDA and CDR2 SQIVND (reference sequence). This CDR3 comprises 13 residues. With 5 bases removed from V and 4 bases from J, the gap between germline ends came to 11 bases. DNA for the CDR3: TGTGCCAGTAGTTGGGCACAAACCACTGAAGCTTTCTTT. Translating it yields CASSWAQTTEAFF.

The rearrangement links TRBV28 to TRBJ2-7; TRBD2 matches at 9 bases. With V trimmed by 6 bases and J by 2 bases, 5 bases remained unmatched. The CDR3 totals 14 residues. Germline-derived CDR1 and CDR2 are MDHEN and SYDVKM. The CDR3 loop reads CASRLLAGPYEQYF. CDR3 nucleotide sequence: TGTGCCAGCAGATTACTAGCGGGCCCCTACGAGCAGTACTTC.

This rearrangement joins TRBV27 to TRBJ1-4, with D possibly TRBD1 on 6 matching bases. The V and J ends lost 8 bases and 4 bases respectively, with 14 bases between them. The length of the CDR3 is 14 residues. From germline, CDR1 is MNHEY and CDR2 SMNVEV (reference sequence). The CDR3: CASSLDRFNEKLFF. The CDR3 DNA is TGTGCCAGCTCCCTGGACAGATTTAATGAAAAACTGTTTTTT.

The V and J genes are TRBV9 and TRBJ2-2; D perhaps matches TRBD1 (5 bases). The CDR3 sequence is 15 residues long. Germline-derived CDR1 and CDR2 are SGDLS and YYNGEE. V was clipped by 2 bases and J by 2 bases, with 10 bases between them. The CDR3 region is CASSVLGQNTGELFF. CDR3 nucleotide sequence: TGTGCCAGCAGCGTTTTGGGGCAAAACACCGGGGAGCTGTTTTTT.

This chain links TRBV5-8 with TRBJ2-7, with TRBD1 as a possible D gene (6 bases). V lost 1 base to trimming and J lost 6 bases, with 20 bases between them. There are 16 residues in the CDR3. Per the germline V gene, CDR1 is SGHTS and CDR2 is YDEGEE. The CDR3 sequence is CASSLFVGHPVSEQYF. CDR3 sequence (DNA): TGTGCCAGCAGCTTGTTCGTGGGACACCCGGTTAGCGAGCAGTACTTC.

The sample holds one count of this clone. The chain links TRBV7-2 to TRBJ2-1; 8 bases match TRBD1. Trimming took 3 bases from V and 5 from J; bases not matched to a gene: 6. The CDR3 spans 15 residues. Germline assignment: CDR1 SGHTA and CDR2 FQGNSA. The CDR3 bases are TGTGCCAGCAGCTTCGACAGGGGTATCGACAATGAGCAGTTCTTC. Protein: CASSFDRGIDNEQFF.

This clone was picked up a small number of times. The chain carries TRBV4-3 and TRBJ2-2, with D unclear. Trimming took off 0 bases at V and 2 bases at J, with 4 bases between the two ends. This CDR3 has 14 amino acids. CDR1 and CDR2 (germline): LGHNA, YSLEER. CDR3 bases: TGCGCCAGCAGCCAAGACAGTAACACCGGGGAGCTGTTTTTT. It specifies CASSQDSNTGELFF.

The chain carries TRBV27 and TRBJ2-1, with D perhaps assigned TRBD1 or TRBD2 (5 bases each). This CDR3 has 12 amino acids. Trimming shortened V by 3 bases and J by 12 bases, and 12 bases separated the two germline ends. CDR1 and CDR2 (germline): MNHEY, SMNVEV (reference sequence). The CDR3, as DNA: TGTGCCAGCAGTTTTCTGAGGGGCCGGCAGTTCTTC. Translated: CASSFLRGRQFF.

The chain employs TRBV9 and TRBJ2-2, with D perhaps TRBD2 (6 bases). This CDR3 region has 16 residues. Per the germline V gene, CDR1 is SGDLS and CDR2 is YYNGEE. V lost 2 bases, J lost 1 base, and 12 bases lay in between. The DNA of the CDR3 is TGTGCCAGCAGCGTCAACTCCGGGAGGAACACCGGGGAGCTGTTTTTT. Translated: CASSVNSGRNTGELFF.

CDR3 in DNA: TGTGCCAGCAGTTCCTCCGCAGGGGGCTTTGACGACACTGAAGCTTTCTTT. The encoded protein is CASSSSAGGFDDTEAFF. The J gene is TRBJ1-1, the V gene TRBV27; 8 bases agree with TRBD1. Germline V gene lookup returns CDR1 MNHEY and CDR2 SMNVEV (reference sequence). The CDR3 spans 17 residues. After removal of 4 bases from V and 3 bases from J, the junction contained 13 bases not matched to a gene.

The V and J genes are TRBV4-2 and TRBJ1-1; D ambiguous. The CDR3 consists of 15 residues. Germline CDR1 is LGHNA and CDR2 is YNFKEQ. V lost 1 base to trimming and J lost 0 bases, with 9 bases between them. CDR3 nucleotide sequence: TGTGCCAGCAGCCAAGTGGGGATAATGAACACTGAAGCTTTCTTT. This translates into CASSQVGIMNTEAFF.